This TCR beta chain came from a study of OX40 agonist ivuxolimab in advanced cancers. Study-wide context: Allowance was made for prior anti-PD-1, anti-PD-L1 or anti-CTLA-4 therapy, and 40% to 45% had some.

TCRdb's table, derived via immunoSEQ multiplex PCR, lists solely in-frame clones and lacks some. The data contain around 76,000 clones, 87% of them singletons. Germline V gene data show CDR1 as MDHEN and CDR2 as SYDVKM. Trimming cost V 6 bases and J 5 bases, with 7 bases left between them. The CDR3 consists of 12 residues. The sample was CD4+ or CD8+ T cells sorted from blood, taken in a trial of the OX40 agonist ivuxolimab. This chain joins TRBV28 and TRBJ1-4; no reliable D call. This clonotype was obtained from an adult with an advanced solid tumor such as melanoma, head and neck, liver or kidney cancer. The CDR3 region is CASRLLNEKLFF. Here the CDR3 DNA reads TGTGCCAGCAGACTGTTAAATGAAAAACTGTTTTTT.